These 14 T cell receptor beta chains came from one sample sequenced in a study of Ad26.COV2.S vaccination and SARS-CoV-2 variants. Produced via immunoSEQ multiplex PCR; TCRdb's table is partial and in-frame only. Of almost 400,000 clones in the sample, approximately 90% are singletons; the top ten hold under 2%. The treatment denotes: 19 received Ad26.COV2.S at low or high dose, single or two shots; about 5 received placebo; per-sample allocation not given. Day 63 after the first injection of vaccine or placebo was the sampling time. This specimen consisted of peripheral blood, obtained in a trial of Ad26.COV2.S vaccine versus placebo. The source of these receptors is a person between 18 and 59 years old who received the Ad26.COV2.S COVID-19 vaccine or a placebo.

This chain joins TRBV4-1 and TRBJ1-2; D is unclear. Germline V CDR1 and CDR2: MGHRA, YSYEKL. V shed 5 bases and J shed 6 bases, with 16 bases lying between them. The CDR3 covers 14 residues. CDR3 protein: CASSNPMGGNGYTF. The DNA for the CDR3 is TGCGCCAGCAGCAACCCCATGGGCGGTAATGGCTACACCTTC.

This clone was recorded once. This chain connects TRBV11-1 to TRBJ2-7, with D unresolved. V shed 3 bases and J shed 2 bases, with 14 bases lying between them. CDR1 SGHAT and CDR2 FQDESV come from the germline V gene (reference sequence). The CDR3 loop spans 15 amino acids. This CDR3 reads CASSLVGGHPYEQYF. In DNA, the CDR3 is TGTGCCAGCAGCTTGGTCGGTGGCCACCCCTACGAGCAGTACTTC.

V and J are TRBV19 and TRBJ2-2; no definite D call. The CDR3 runs to 13 residues. The V end lost 7 bases, the J end lost 5 bases, and 11 bases lay between the germline ends. CDR1 is LNHDA, CDR2 SQIVND, per germline (reference sequence). CDR3 coding DNA: TGTGCCAGTACCCCTAGAGGAACCGGGGAGCTGTTTTTT. Protein: CASTPRGTGELFF.

The chain recombines TRBV21-1 with TRBJ2-2; the table's D call, TRBD2, was not checked against the DNA. TRBV21-1 is a pseudogene locus. The CDR3 extends over 17 amino acids. CDR3 sequence (DNA): TGTGCCAGCAGCAAAGTCCCCGGGGTAGAAAACACCGGGGAGCTGTTTTTT. This sequence encodes CASSKVPGVENTGELFF.

This chain connects TRBV2 to TRBJ2-7, with D possibly being TRBD2 (5 bases). Trimming pared 4 bases from V and 3 bases from J, leaving 10 bases between. Germline V gene data show CDR1 as SNHLY and CDR2 as FYNNEI. The CDR3 covers 13 residues. The CDR3: CASSGPGSYEQYF. The CDR3 nucleotides read TGTGCCAGCAGTGGACCGGGGAGCTACGAGCAGTACTTC.

This clone has just one count. The chain joins TRBV28 to TRBJ2-6, with TRBD1 matching over 9 bases. From germline, CDR1 is MDHEN and CDR2 SYDVKM. V was clipped by 2 bases and J by 0 bases; unmatched bases: 5. This CDR3 has 18 residues. CDR3: CASSLGDRAPSGANVLTF. The CDR3 nucleotides are TGTGCCAGCAGTTTAGGGGACAGGGCCCCCTCTGGGGCCAACGTCCTGACTTTC.

V and J are TRBV19 and TRBJ2-1; 10 bases fit TRBD2. The length of the CDR3 is 16 residues. In germline, CDR1 is LNHDA, CDR2 SQIVND (reference sequence). V trimming: 7 bases; J trimming: 9 bases; junction bases outside the gene matches: 15. The CDR3 spells CASKPPAGGPTVEQFF. CDR3 DNA: TGTGCCAGTAAACCCCCAGCGGGAGGGCCCACTGTTGAGCAGTTCTTC.

This rearrangement joins TRBV5-4 to TRBJ2-5; D may be TRBD2 (5 bases). The V end was cut by 4 bases, the J end by 1 base, with 8 bases between. CDR3 length equals 13 residues. The germline V gene encodes CDR1 SGHNT and CDR2 YYREEE (reference sequence). The DNA for the CDR3 is TGTGCCAGCAGCGGGAGTCTCCAAGAGACCCAGTACTTC. This gives the protein CASSGSLQETQYF.

The chain joins TRBV19 to TRBJ1-5; 8 bases match TRBD1. V gave up 7 bases and J gave up 3 bases; unmatched junction bases: 8. This CDR3 is 15 amino acids long. The germline CDR1 and CDR2 sequences are LNHDA and SQIVND (reference sequence). The CDR3 DNA sequence: TGTGCCAGTAACGCGGACAGGGAATTCAATCAGCCCCAGCATTTT. Protein: CASNADREFNQPQHF.

The chain is built from TRBV6-6 and TRBJ1-6, with a possible D match to TRBD1 (5 bases). This CDR3 is 17 amino acids long. The V gene's germline CDR1 is MNHNY and CDR2 SVGAGI (reference sequence). Trimming shortened V by 5 bases and J by 0 bases, and 14 bases separated the two germline ends. In DNA, the CDR3 is TGTGCCAGCAGTCCCTATCGGGGGAGCTCCTATAATTCACCCCTCCACTTT. Translated: CASSPYRGSSYNSPLHF.

This chain uses TRBV30 with TRBJ2-5; 7 nucleotides match TRBD2. The CDR3 is 16 amino acids. With 3 bases clipped from V and 1 base from J, the junction kept 11 bases outside the gene matches. CDR1 is GTSNPN and CDR2 is SVGIG in the germline V gene (reference sequence). CDR3 nucleotide sequence: TGTGCCTGGAGGCAGCCGGGGAGGGCCTCCCAAGAGACCCAGTACTTC. It yields the protein CAWRQPGRASQETQYF. The whole variable domain, remainder taken from reference TRBV30 and TRBJ2-5, is SQTIHQWPATLVQPVGSPLSLECTVEGTSNPNLYWYRQAAGRGLQLLFYSVGIGQISSEVPQNLSASRPQDRQFILSSKKLLLSDSGFYLCAWRQPGRASQETQYFGPGTRLLVL.

The chain has TRBV2 and TRBJ2-1, with D possibly being TRBD2 (6 bases). The CDR3 has 14 amino acids. The V end was cut by 6 bases, the J end by 7 bases, with 16 bases between. Germline V CDR1 and CDR2: SNHLY, FYNNEI. The CDR3 sequence: CASRGGLIGNEQFF. The CDR3 nucleotides are TGTGCCAGCAGGGGGGGACTCATTGGGAATGAGCAGTTCTTC.

The chain combines TRBV6-1 with TRBJ2-7; D ambiguous. Germline V gene data show CDR1 as MNHNS and CDR2 as SASEGT. This CDR3 is 11 amino acids long. Trimming pared 1 base from V and 6 bases from J, leaving 4 bases between. The CDR3 protein is CASSEGGEQYF. Here the CDR3 DNA reads TGTGCCAGCAGTGAAGGTGGCGAGCAGTACTTC.

The chain recombines TRBV30 with TRBJ2-1, with 12 bases fitting TRBD2. From germline, CDR1 is GTSNPN and CDR2 SVGIG (reference sequence). This CDR3 contains 16 residues. Trimming took 1 base from V and 3 from J; bases not matched to a gene: 4. For the CDR3, the DNA is TGTGCCTGGAGTGCTAGCGGGAGGGCCGTCTACAATGAGCAGTTCTTC. This translates into CAWSASGRAVYNEQFF.